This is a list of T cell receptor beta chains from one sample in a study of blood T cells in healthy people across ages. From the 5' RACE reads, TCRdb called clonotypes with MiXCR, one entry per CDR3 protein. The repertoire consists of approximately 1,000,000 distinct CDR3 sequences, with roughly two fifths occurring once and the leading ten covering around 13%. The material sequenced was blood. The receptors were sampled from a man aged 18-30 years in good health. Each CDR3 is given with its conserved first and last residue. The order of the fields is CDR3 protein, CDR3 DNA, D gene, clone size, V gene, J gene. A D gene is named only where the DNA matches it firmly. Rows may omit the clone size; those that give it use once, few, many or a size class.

CASSPGTGLTYNEQYF	TGTGCCAGCAGTCCCGGGACAGGGCTGACCTACAATGAGCAGTACTTC	TRBD1	few	TRBV27	TRBJ2-7
CASRLGQPPYGYTF	TGTGCCAGCAGGCTCGGACAGCCGCCGTATGGCTACACCTTC	-	few	TRBV6-5	TRBJ1-2
CASRRGQDSYNSPLHF	TGTGCCAGCCGCCGGGGACAGGACTCCTATAATTCACCCCTCCACTTT	TRBD1	few	TRBV12-3/TRBV12-4	TRBJ1-6
CSAVGQGITEAFF	TGCAGTGCGGTAGGACAGGGGATCACTGAAGCTTTCTTT	TRBD1	-	TRBV20-1	TRBJ1-1
CASSHTAVAYEQYF	TGTGCCAGCAGTCACACAGCAGTGGCCTACGAGCAGTACTTC	-	-	TRBV2	TRBJ2-7
CSATGTGADTQYF	TGCAGTGCTACAGGGACAGGGGCAGATACGCAGTATTTT	TRBD1	-	TRBV20-1	TRBJ2-3
CASSGYWQYF	TGTGCCAGCAGTGGATATTGGCAGTATTTT	-	few	TRBV28	TRBJ2-3
CSAPFNEKLFF	TGCAGTGCTCCGTTTAATGAAAAACTGTTTTTT	-	-	TRBV20-1	TRBJ1-4
CASSRSTGHYEQYF	TGTGCCAGCAGCCGGAGTACGGGACACTACGAGCAGTACTTC	-	-	TRBV14	TRBJ2-7
CASSLGFNGMNTEAFF	TGCGCCAGCAGCTTGGGATTTAACGGCATGAACACTGAAGCTTTCTTT	-	few	TRBV5-1	TRBJ1-1